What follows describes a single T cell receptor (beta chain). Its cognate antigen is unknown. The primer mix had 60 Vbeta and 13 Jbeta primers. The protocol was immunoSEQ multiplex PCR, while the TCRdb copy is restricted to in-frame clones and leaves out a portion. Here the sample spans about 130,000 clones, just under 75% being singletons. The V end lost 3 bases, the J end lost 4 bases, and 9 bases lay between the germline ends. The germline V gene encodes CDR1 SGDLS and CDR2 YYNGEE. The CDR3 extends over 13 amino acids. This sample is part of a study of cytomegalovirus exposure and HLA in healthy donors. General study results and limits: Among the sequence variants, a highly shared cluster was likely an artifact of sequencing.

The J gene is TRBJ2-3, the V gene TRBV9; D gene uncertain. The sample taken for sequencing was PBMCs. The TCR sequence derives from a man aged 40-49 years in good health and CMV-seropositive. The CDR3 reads CASSAYLSDTQYF. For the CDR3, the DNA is TGTGCCAGCAGCGCCTACCTCTCAGATACGCAGTATTTT.